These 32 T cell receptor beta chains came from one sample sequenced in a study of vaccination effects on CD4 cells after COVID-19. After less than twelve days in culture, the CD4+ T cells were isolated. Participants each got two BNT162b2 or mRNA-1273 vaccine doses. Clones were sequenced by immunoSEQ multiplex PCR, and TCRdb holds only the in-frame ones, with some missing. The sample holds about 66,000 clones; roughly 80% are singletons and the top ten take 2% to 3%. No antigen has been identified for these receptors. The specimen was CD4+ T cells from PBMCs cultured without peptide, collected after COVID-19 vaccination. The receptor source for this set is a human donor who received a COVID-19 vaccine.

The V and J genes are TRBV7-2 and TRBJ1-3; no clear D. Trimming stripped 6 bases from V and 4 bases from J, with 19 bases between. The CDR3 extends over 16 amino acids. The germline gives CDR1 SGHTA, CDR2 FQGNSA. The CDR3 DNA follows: TGTGCCAGCAGTCCCTTAAGGGCAACCACGGGAAACACCATATATTTT. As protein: CASSPLRATTGNTIYF.

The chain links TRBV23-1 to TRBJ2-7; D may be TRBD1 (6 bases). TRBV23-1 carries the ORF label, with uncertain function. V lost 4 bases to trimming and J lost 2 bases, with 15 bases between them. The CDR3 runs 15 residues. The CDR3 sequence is CASSPVRTETYEQYV. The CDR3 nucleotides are TGCGCCAGCAGTCCCGTTAGGACAGAAACCTACGAGCAGTACGTC.

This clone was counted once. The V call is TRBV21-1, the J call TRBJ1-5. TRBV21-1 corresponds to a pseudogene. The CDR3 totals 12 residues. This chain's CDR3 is CASSKAGEPQHF. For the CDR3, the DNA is TGTGCCAGCAGCAAAGCTGGGGAGCCCCAGCATTTT.

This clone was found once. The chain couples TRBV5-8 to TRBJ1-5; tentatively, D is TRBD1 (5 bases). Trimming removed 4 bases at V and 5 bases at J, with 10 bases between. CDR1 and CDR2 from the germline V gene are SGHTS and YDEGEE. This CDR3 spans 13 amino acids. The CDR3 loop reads CASSAQGDQPQHF. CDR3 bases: TGTGCCAGCAGCGCGCAAGGGGATCAGCCCCAGCATTTT.

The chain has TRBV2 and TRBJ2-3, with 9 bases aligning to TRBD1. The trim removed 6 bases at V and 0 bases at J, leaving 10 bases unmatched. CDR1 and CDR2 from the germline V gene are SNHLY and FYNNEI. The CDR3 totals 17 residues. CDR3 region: CASSALDRGRSTDTQYF. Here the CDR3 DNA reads TGTGCCAGCAGCGCCCTGGACAGGGGTAGGAGCACAGATACGCAGTATTTT.

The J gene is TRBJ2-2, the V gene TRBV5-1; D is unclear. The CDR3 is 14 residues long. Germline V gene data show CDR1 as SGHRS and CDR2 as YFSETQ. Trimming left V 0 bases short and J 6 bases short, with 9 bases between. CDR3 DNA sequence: TGCGCCAGCAGCTTGGGACATAACCCCGGGGAGCTGTTTTTT. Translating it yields CASSLGHNPGELFF.

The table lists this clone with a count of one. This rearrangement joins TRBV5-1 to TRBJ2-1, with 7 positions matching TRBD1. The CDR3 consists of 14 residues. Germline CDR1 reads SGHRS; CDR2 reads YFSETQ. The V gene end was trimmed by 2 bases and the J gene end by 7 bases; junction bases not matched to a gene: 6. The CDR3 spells CASSFGTEANEQFF. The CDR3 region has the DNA TGCGCCAGCAGCTTCGGGACAGAAGCAAATGAGCAGTTCTTC.

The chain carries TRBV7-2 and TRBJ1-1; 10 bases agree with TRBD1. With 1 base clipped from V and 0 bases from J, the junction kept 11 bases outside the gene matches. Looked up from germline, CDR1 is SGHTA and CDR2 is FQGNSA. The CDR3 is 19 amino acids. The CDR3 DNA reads TGTGCCAGCAGCTTAGTACCGGGACAGGGGACAGGAATGAACACTGAAGCTTTCTTT. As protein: CASSLVPGQGTGMNTEAFF.

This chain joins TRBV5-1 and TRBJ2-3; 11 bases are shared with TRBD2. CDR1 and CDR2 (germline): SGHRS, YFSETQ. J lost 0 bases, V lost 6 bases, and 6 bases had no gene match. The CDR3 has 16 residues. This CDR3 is CASTLTSGTSTDTQYF. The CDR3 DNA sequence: TGCGCCAGCACCCTGACTAGCGGGACTAGCACAGATACGCAGTATTTT.

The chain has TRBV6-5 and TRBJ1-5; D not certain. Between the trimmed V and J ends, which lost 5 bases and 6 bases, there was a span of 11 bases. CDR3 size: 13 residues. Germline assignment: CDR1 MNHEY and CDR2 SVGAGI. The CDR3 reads CASSQLMGQPQHF. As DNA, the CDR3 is TGTGCCAGCAGTCAACTCATGGGTCAGCCCCAGCATTTT.

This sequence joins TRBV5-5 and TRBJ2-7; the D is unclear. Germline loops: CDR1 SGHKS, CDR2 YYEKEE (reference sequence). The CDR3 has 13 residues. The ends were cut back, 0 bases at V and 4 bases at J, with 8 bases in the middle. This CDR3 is CASSLDRKYEQYV. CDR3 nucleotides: TGTGCCAGCAGCTTGGACAGAAAGTACGAGCAGTACGTC.

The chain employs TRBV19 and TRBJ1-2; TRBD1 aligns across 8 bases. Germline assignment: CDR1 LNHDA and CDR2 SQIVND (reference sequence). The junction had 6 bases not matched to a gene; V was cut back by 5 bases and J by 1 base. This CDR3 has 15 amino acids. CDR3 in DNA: TGTGCCAGTAGTCCGAGACAGGGGTTTAACTATGGCTACACCTTC. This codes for CASSPRQGFNYGYTF.

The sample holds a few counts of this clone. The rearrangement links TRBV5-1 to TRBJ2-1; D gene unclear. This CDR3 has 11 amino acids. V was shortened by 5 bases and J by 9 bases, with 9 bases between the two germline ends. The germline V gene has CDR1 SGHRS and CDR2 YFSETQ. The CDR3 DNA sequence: TGCGCCAGCAGGCTACACAGTGAGCAGTTCTTC. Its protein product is CASRLHSEQFF.

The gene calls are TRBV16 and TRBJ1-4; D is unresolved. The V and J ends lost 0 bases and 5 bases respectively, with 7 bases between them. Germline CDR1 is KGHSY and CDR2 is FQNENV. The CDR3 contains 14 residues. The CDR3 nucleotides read TGTGCCAGCAGCCAATCCGCACCAAATGAAAAACTGTTTTTT. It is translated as CASSQSAPNEKLFF.

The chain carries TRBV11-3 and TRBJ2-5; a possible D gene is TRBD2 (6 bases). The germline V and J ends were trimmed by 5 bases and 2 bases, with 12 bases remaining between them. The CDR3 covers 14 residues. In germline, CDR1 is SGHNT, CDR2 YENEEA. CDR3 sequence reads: CASSKAGTQETQYF. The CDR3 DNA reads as TGTGCCAGCAGCAAAGCCGGGACTCAAGAGACCCAGTACTTC.

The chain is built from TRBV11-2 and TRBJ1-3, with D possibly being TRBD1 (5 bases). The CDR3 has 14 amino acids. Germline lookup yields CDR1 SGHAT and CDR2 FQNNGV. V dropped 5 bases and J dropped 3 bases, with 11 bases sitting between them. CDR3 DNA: TGTGCCAGCAGCCAATCGACAGTTGGAAACACCATATATTTT. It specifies CASSQSTVGNTIYF.

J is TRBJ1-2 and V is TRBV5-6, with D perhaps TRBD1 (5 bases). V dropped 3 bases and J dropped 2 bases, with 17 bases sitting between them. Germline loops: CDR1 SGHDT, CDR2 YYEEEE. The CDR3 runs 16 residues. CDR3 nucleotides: TGTGCCAGCAGCTGGGACCGGGACGCAATAAACTATGGCTACACCTTC. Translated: CASSWDRDAINYGYTF.

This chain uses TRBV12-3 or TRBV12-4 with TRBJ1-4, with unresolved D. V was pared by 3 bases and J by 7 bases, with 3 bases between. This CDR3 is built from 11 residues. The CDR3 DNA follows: TGTGCCAGCAGTTTTAGTGAAAAACTGTTTTTT. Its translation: CASSFSEKLFF.

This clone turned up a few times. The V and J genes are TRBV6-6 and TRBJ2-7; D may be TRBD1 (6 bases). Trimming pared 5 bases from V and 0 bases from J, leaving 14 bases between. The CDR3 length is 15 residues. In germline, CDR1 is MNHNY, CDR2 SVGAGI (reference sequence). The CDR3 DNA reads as TGTGCCAGCAGTGTGGGACATCCCTTCTCCTACGAGCAGTACGTC. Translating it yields CASSVGHPFSYEQYV.

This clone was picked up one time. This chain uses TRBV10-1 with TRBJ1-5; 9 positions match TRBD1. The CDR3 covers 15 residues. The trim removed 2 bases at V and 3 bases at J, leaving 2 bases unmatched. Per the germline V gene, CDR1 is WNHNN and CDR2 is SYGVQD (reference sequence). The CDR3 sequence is CASSEGQGLNQPQHF. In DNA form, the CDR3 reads TGCGCCAGCAGTGAGGGACAGGGGCTCAATCAGCCCCAGCATTTT.

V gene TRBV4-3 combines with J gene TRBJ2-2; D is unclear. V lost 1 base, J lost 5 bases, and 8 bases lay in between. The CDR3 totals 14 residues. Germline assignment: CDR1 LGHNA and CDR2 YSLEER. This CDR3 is CASSQAMLTGELFF. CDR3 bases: TGCGCCAGCAGCCAAGCTATGCTTACCGGGGAGCTGTTTTTT.

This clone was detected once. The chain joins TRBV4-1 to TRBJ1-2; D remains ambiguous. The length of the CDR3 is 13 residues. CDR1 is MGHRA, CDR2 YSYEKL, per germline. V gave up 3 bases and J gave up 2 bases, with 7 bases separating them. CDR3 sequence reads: CASSQTGNYGYTF. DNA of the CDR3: TGCGCCAGCAGCCAGACCGGGAACTATGGCTACACCTTC.

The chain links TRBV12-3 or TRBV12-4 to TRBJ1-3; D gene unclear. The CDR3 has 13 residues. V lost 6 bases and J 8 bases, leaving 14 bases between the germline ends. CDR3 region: CASSSMGRDTIYF. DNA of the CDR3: TGTGCCAGCAGCTCCATGGGCCGGGACACCATATATTTT.

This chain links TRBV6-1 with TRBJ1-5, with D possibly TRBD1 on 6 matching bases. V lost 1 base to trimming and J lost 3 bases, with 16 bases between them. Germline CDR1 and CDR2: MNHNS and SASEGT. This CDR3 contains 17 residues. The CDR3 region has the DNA TGTGCCAGCAGTGAAGAAAACAGGGCACCTTACAATCAGCCCCAGCATTTT. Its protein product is CASSEENRAPYNQPQHF.

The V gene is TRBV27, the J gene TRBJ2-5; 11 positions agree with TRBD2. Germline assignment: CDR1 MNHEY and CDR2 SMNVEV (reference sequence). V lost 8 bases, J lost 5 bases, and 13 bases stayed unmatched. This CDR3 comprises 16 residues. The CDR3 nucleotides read TGTGCCAGCGCCCCCGGCTCTAGCGGGGGGTGGGAGACCCAGTACTTC. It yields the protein CASAPGSSGGWETQYF.

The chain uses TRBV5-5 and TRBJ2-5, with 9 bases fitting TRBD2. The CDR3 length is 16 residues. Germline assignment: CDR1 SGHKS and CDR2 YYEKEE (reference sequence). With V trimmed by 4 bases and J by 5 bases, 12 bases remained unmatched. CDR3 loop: CASSPYTTSGGETQYF. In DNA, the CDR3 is TGTGCCAGCAGCCCCTACACGACTAGCGGAGGGGAGACCCAGTACTTC.

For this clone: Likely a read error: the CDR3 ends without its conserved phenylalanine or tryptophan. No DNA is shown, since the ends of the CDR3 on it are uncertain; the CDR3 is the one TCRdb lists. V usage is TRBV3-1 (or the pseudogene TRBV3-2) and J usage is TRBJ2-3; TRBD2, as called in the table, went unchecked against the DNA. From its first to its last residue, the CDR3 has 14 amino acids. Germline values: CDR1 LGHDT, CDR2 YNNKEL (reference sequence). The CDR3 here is CASSQDPGTSPTAL.

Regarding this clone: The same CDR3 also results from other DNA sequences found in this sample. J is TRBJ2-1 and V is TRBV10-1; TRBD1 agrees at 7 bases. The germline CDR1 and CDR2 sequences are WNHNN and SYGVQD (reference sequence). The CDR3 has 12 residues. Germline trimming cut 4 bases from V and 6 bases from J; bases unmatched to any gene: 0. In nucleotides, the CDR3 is TGCGCCAGCAGTGCAGGGGGCAATGAGCAGTTCTTC. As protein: CASSAGGNEQFF.

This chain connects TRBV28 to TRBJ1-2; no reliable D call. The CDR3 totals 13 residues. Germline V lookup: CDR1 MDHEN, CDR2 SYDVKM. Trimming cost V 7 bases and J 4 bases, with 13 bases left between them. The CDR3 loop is CASKSGPGYGYTF. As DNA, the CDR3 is TGTGCCAGCAAATCGGGCCCGGGCTATGGCTACACCTTC.

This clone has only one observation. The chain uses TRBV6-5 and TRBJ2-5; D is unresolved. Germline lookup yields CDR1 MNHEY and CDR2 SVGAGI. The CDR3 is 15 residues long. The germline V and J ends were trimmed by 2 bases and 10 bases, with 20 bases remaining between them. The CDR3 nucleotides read TGTGCCAGCAGTTACCCGAGACCCGTCTCGGGTGACCAGTACTTC. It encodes CASSYPRPVSGDQYF.

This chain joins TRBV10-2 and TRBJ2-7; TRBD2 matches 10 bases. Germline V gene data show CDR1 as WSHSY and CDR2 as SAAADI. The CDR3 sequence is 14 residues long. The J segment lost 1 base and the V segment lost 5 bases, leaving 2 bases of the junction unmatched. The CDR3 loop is CASSLAGASYEQYV. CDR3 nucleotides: TGCGCCAGCAGTCTAGCGGGGGCTTCCTACGAGCAGTACGTC.

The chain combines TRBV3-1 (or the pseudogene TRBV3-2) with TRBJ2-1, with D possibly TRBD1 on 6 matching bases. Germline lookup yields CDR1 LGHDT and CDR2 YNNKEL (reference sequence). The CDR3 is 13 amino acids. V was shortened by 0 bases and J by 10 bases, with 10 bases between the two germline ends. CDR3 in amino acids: CASSQDRGGEQFF. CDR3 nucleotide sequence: TGTGCCAGCAGCCAAGACAGGGGCGGCGAGCAGTTCTTC.